This T cell receptor (beta chain) is from a study of technical replicates of blood from a handful of donors. The V gene's germline CDR1 is SNHLY and CDR2 FYNNEI. The J segment lost 6 bases and the V segment lost 3 bases, leaving 6 bases of the junction unmatched. This CDR3 is built from 14 residues. TCRdb's copy holds only in-frame clones and misses some; the assay was immunoSEQ multiplex PCR. The sample gives roughly 81,000 clones, almost 98% of which show up once; approximately 0.2% is in the top ten. The TCR comes from a human donor in good health. The chain couples TRBV2 to TRBJ1-2, with TRBD1 identical over 8 bases. The source material was T cells isolated from PBMCs. CDR3 in DNA: TGTGCCAGCAGTGAGCACAGGGGGTTGGATGGCTACACCTTC. This codes for CASSEHRGLDGYTF. The full variable domain, in which reference TRBV2 and TRBJ1-2 provide the parts outside the CDR3, is EPEVTQTPSHQVTQMGQEVILRCVPISNHLYFYWYRQILGQKVEFLVSFYNNEISEKSEIFDDQFSVERPDGSNFTLKIRSTKLEDSAMYFCASSEHRGLDGYTFGSGTRLTVV.